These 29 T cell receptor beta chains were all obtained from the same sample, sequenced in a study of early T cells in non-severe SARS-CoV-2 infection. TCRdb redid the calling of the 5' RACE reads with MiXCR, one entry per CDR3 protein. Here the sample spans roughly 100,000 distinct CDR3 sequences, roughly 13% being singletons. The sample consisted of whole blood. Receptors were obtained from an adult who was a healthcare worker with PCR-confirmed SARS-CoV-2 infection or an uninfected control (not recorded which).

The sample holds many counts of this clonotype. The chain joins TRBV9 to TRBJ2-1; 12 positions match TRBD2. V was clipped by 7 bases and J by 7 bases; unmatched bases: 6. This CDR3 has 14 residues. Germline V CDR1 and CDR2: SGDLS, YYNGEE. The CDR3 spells CASSGTSGHNEQFF. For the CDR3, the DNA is TGTGCCAGCTCCGGGACTAGCGGGCATAATGAGCAGTTCTTC.

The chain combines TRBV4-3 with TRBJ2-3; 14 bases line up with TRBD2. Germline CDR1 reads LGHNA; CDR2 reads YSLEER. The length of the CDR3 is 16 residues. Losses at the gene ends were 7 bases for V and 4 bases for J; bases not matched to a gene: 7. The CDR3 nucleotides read TGCGCCAGCACCGCGAGACTAGCGGGAGGGGCAGATACGCAGTATTTT. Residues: CASTARLAGGADTQYF.

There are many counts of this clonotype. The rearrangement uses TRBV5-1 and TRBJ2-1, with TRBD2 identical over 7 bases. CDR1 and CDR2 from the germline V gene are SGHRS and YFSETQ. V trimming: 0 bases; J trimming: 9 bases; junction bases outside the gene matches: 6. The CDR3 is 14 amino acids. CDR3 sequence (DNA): TGCGCCAGCAGCTTGGTTGCGGGAGAGGGTGAGCAGTTCTTC. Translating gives CASSLVAGEGEQFF. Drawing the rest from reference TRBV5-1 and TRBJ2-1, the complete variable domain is KAGVTQTPRYLIKTRGQQVTLSCSPISGHRSVSWYQQTPGQGLQFLFEYFSETQRNKGNFPGRFSGRQFSNSRSEMNVSTLELGDSALYLCASSLVAGEGEQFFGPGTRLTVL.

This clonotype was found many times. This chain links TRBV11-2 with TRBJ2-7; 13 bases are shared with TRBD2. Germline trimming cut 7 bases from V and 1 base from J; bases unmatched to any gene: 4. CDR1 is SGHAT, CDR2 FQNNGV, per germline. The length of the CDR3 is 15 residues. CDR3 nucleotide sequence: TGTGCCAGCACCAGGGGACTAGCGGGGTCCTACGAGCAGTACTTC. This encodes CASTRGLAGSYEQYF.

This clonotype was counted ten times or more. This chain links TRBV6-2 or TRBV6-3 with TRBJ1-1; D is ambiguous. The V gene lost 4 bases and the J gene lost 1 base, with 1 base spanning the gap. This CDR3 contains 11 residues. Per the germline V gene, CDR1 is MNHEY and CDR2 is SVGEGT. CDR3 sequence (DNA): TGTGCCAGCAGTTGGAACACTGAAGCTTTCTTT. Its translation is CASSWNTEAFF.

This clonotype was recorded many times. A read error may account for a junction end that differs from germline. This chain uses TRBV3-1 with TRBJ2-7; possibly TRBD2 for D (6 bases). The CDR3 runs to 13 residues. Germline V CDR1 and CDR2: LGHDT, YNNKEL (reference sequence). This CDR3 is CASSQESGYGQYF. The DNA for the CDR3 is TGTGCCAGCAGCCAAGAGAGCGGGTACGGGCAGTACTTC.

The CDR3 region is CASSQGQRAEAFF. CDR3 in DNA: TGCGCCAGCAGCCAAGGTCAGAGAGCTGAAGCTTTCTTT. The chain couples TRBV4-1 to TRBJ1-1; no definite D call. Germline assignment: CDR1 MGHRA and CDR2 YSYEKL. V was shortened by 1 base and J by 6 bases, with 9 bases between the two germline ends. This CDR3 has 13 residues.

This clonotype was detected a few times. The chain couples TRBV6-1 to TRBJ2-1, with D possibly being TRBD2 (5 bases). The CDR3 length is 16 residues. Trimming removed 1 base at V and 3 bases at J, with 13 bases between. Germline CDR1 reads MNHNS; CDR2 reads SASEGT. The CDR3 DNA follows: TGTGCCAGCAGTGAAGTCCTAGCCCACCTCTACAATGAGCAGTTCTTC. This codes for CASSEVLAHLYNEQFF.

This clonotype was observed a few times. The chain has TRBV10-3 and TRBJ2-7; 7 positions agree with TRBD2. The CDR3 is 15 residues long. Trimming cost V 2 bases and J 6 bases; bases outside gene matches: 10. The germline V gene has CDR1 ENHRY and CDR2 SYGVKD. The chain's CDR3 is CAISETSPTGGEQYF. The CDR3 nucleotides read TGTGCCATCAGTGAGACCTCGCCGACGGGGGGCGAGCAGTACTTC.

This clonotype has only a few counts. The CDR3 sequence is CASSQDRQPNQPQHF. CDR3 nucleotide sequence: TGCGCCAGCAGCCAAGATAGGCAGCCTAATCAGCCCCAGCATTTT. This rearrangement joins TRBV4-3 to TRBJ1-5; D remains ambiguous. The CDR3 spans 15 residues. V was cut by 0 bases and J by 4 bases, with 10 bases left in between. Germline V gene data show CDR1 as LGHNA and CDR2 as YSLEER.

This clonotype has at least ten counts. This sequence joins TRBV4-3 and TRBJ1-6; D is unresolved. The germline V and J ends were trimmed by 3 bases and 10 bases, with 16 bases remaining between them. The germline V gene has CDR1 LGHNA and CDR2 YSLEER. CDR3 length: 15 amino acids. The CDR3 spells CASSHQDQRTSPLHF. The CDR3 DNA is TGCGCCAGCAGCCATCAGGACCAACGGACGTCACCCCTCCACTTT.

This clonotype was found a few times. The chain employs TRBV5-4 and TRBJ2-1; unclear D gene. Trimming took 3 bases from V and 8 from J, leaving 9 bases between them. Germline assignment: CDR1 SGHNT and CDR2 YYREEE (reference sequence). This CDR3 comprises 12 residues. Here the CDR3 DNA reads TGTGCCAGCAGCTCTGTAGAGGATGAGCAGTTCTTC. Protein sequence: CASSSVEDEQFF.

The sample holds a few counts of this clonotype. The CDR3 loop is CAIKGQGARYEQFF. In DNA, the CDR3 is TGTGCCATCAAAGGACAGGGGGCGCGGTATGAGCAGTTCTTC. This chain connects TRBV10-3 to TRBJ2-1, with 11 bases matching TRBD1. There are 14 residues in the CDR3. Germline V CDR1 and CDR2: ENHRY, SYGVKD. Trimming removed 7 bases from V and 8 bases from J; junction bases left unmatched: 7.

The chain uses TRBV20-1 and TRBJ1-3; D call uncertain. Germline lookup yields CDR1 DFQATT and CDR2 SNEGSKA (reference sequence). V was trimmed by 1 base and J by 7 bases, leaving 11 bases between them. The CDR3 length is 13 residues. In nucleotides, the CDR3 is TGCAGTGCTAGAGTCGGACTTGGGAACACCATATATTTT. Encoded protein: CSARVGLGNTIYF.

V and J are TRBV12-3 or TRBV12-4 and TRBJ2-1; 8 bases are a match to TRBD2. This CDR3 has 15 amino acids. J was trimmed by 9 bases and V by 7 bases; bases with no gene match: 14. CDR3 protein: CASTFREGLGSEQFF. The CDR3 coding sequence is TGTGCCAGCACCTTCAGGGAGGGACTAGGGAGTGAGCAGTTCTTC.

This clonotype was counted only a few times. The CDR3 region is CASSLVWDREHNEQFF. CDR3 nucleotide sequence: TGTGCCAGCAGTCTAGTGTGGGACAGGGAACACAATGAGCAGTTCTTC. This rearrangement joins TRBV5-5 to TRBJ2-1; 9 bases agree with TRBD1. The V gene's germline CDR1 is SGHKS and CDR2 YYEKEE (reference sequence). The CDR3 consists of 16 residues. V shed 5 bases and J 5 bases; nucleotides not matched to a gene: 11.

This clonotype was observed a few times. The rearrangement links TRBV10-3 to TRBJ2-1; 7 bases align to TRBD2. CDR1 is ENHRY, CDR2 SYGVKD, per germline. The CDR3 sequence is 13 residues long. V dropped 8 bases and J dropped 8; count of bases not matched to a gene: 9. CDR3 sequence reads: CAIQAGILDEQFF. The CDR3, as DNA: TGTGCCATCCAAGCGGGAATCTTGGATGAGCAGTTCTTC.

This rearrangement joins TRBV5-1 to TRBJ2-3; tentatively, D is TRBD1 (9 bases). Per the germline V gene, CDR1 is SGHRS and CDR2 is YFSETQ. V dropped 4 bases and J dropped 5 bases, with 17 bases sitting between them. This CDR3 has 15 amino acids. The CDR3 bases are TGCGCCAGCAGCGACAGGGGGACTAGTAAAGATACGCAGTATTTT. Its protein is CASSDRGTSKDTQYF.

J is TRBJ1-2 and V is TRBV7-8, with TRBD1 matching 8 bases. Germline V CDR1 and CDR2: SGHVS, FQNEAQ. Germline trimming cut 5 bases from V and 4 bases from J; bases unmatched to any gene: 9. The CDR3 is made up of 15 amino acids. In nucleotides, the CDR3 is TGTGCCAGCAGCCAAGGGACAGGAGCGTTCTATGGCTACACCTTC. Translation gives CASSQGTGAFYGYTF.

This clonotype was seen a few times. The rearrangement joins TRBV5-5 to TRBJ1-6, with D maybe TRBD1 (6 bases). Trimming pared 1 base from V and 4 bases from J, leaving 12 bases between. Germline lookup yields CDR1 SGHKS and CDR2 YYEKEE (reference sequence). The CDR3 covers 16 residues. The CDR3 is CASSLTRTAYNSPLHF. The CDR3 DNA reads TGTGCCAGCAGCTTGACTAGGACAGCGTATAATTCACCCCTCCACTTT.

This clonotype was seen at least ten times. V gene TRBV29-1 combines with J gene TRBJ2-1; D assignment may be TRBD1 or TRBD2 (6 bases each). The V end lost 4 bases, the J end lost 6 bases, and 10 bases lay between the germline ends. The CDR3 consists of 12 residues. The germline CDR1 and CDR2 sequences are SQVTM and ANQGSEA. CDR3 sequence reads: CSVGGTINEQFF. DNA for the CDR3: TGCAGCGTTGGCGGGACAATCAATGAGCAGTTCTTC.

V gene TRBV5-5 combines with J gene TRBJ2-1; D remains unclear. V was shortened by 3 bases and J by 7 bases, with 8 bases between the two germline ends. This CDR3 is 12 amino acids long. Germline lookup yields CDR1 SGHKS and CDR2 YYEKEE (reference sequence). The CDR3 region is CASSWQRNEQFF. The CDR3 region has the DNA TGTGCCAGCAGCTGGCAGAGGAATGAGCAGTTCTTC.

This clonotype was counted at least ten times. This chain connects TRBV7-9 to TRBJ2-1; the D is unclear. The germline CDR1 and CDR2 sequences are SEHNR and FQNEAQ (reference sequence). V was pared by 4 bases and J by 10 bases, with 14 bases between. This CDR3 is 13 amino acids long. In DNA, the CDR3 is TGTGCCAGCAGCTCCGTGGACCTTCGAGAGCAGTTCTTC. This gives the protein CASSSVDLREQFF.

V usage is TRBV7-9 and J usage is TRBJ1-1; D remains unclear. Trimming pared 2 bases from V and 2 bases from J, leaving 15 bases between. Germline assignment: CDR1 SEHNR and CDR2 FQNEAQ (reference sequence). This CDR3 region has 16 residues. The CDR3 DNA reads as TGTGCCAGCAGCTTAAGGCGGGGAAACCTTAACACTGAAGCTTTCTTT. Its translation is CASSLRRGNLNTEAFF.

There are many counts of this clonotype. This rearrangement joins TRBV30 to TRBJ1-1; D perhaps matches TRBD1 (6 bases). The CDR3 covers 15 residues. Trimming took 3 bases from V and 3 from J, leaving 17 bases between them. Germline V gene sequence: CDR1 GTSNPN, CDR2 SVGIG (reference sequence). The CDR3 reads CAWRGLGGKDTEAFF. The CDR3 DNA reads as TGTGCCTGGAGGGGACTAGGGGGGAAGGACACTGAAGCTTTCTTT.

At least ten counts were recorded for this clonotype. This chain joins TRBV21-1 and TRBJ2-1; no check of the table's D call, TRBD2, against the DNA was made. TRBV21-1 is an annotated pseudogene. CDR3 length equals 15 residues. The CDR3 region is CASSIGTSGTKPAFF. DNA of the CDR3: TGTGCCAGCAGCATCGGGACTAGCGGGACTAAACCTGCGTTCTTC.

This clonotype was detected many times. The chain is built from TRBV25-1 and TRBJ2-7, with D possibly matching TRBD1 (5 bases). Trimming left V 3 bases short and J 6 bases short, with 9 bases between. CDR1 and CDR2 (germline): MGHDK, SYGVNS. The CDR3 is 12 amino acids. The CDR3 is CASSEDTGEQYF. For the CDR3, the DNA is TGTGCCAGCAGTGAGGACACCGGCGAGCAGTACTTC.

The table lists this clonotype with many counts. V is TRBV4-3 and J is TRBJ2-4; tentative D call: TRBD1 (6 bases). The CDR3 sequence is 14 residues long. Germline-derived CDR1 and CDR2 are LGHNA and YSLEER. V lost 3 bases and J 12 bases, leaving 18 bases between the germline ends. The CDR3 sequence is CASSQQRQGTDQYF. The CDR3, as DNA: TGCGCCAGCAGCCAGCAGCGCCAGGGGACCGATCAGTACTTC.

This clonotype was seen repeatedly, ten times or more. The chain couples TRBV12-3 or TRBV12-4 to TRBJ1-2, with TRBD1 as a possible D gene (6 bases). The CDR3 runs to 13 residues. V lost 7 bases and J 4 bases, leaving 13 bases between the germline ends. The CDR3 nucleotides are TGTGCCAGCACTCTACAGGGTGGCTATGGCTACACCTTC. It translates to CASTLQGGYGYTF.